Presented here are 21 T cell receptor beta chains from one specimen sequenced in a study of CXCR3-negative and CXCR3-positive naive CD8 T cells. Notes on the study in general: CXCR3-positive naive cells had TRB CDR3s that were more hydrophobic than CXCR3-negative naive cells had.

Their antigens remain unidentified. UMI-tagged TRB cDNA libraries were built via 5' RACE. TCRdb re-called the 5' RACE reads; one entry per CDR3 protein, DNA not given. The repertoire table contains tens of thousands of distinct CDR3 sequences. Sequenced input: naive CXCR3+ CD8+ T cells from blood. Regarding subset: CD45RO-CCR7+CD27+CD95- naive CD8+ T cells expressing CXCR3 (TNR3+). The receptors come from a human donor in good health. Some clones in this sample may be carry-over from other donors' samples.

The genes are TRBV25-1 and TRBJ1-5; without DNA, the TCRdb call of TRBD1 cannot be checked. The germline V gene encodes CDR1 MGHDK and CDR2 SYGVNS. The CDR3 has 15 amino acids. The CDR3 spells CASSESAAGNQPQHF.

This chain links TRBV7-8 with TRBJ1-1. The CDR3 is 14 amino acids. Germline V gene sequence: CDR1 SGHVS, CDR2 FQNEAQ. This chain's CDR3 is CASSPQGRDTEAFF.

V usage is TRBV7-3 and J usage is TRBJ2-1. This CDR3 comprises 12 residues. Germline CDR1 and CDR2: SGHTA and FQGTGA. The CDR3 protein is CATRGPNNEQFF.

J is TRBJ1-4 and V is TRBV7-2. Germline assignment: CDR1 SGHTA and CDR2 FQGNSA. The CDR3 is made up of 12 amino acids. The CDR3 sequence: CASSLYNEKLFF.

This chain joins TRBV7-9 and TRBJ1-5. Germline assignment: CDR1 SEHNR and CDR2 FQNEAQ (reference sequence). The CDR3 has 13 amino acids. The CDR3 here is CASSLGFEQPQHF.

The CDR3 sequence is CATSRVYGGFDGNTIYF. The rearrangement links TRBV15 to TRBJ1-3; the D gene TCRdb calls, TRBD1, cannot be checked with no DNA. Germline-derived CDR1 and CDR2 are LNHNV and YYDKDF (reference sequence). This CDR3 has 17 residues.

The V and J genes are TRBV4-1 and TRBJ1-1; the D gene TCRdb calls, TRBD1, cannot be checked with no DNA. CDR3 length equals 16 residues. CDR1 MGHRA and CDR2 YSYEKL come from the germline V gene. The CDR3: CASSQLMGQGNTEAFF.

This rearrangement joins TRBV5-1 to TRBJ2-7; TCRdb designates TRBD1, a call that cannot be tested without DNA. The CDR3 is made up of 11 amino acids. CDR1 and CDR2 from the germline V gene are SGHRS and YFSETQ. CDR3 in amino acids: CASRDTYEQYF.

The rearrangement joins TRBV6-5 to TRBJ2-5; TCRdb indicates TRBD2, and absent DNA this call remains unverified. CDR1 is MNHEY and CDR2 is SVGAGI in the germline V gene. The CDR3 has 16 residues. CDR3 protein: CASSPRRGSLQETQYF.

CDR3 region: CASSFRQGTGELFF. V gene TRBV6-5 combines with J gene TRBJ2-2; TCRdb's D call of TRBD1 is untestable without DNA. The CDR3 contains 14 residues. Germline assignment: CDR1 MNHEY and CDR2 SVGAGI.

The chain combines TRBV28 with TRBJ2-5. Germline V gives CDR1 MDHEN, CDR2 SYDVKM. This CDR3 spans 13 amino acids. The CDR3 reads CASSLWGQETQYF. Drawing the rest from reference TRBV28 and TRBJ2-5, the complete variable domain is DVKVTQSSRYLVKRTGEKVFLECVQDMDHENMFWYRQDPGLGLRLIYFSYDVKMKEKGDIPEGYSVSREKKERFSLILESASTNQTSMYLCASSLWGQETQYFGPGTRLLVL.

This chain's CDR3 is CASSLPGQLWAQYF. The chain couples TRBV28 to TRBJ2-7; as DNA is missing, the TRBD1 call by TCRdb cannot be tested. Germline loops: CDR1 MDHEN, CDR2 SYDVKM. The CDR3 has 14 residues.

The chain recombines TRBV14 with TRBJ1-5. The CDR3 spans 13 residues. Germline CDR1 and CDR2: SGHDN and FVKESK. This CDR3 reads CASSQGSNQPQHF.

The chain links TRBV14 to TRBJ1-1. Germline V gene sequence: CDR1 SGHDN, CDR2 FVKESK. CDR3 length equals 13 residues. Here the CDR3 reads CASSLTVWAEAFF.

The chain links TRBV4-2 to TRBJ1-1; the D gene TCRdb calls, TRBD1, cannot be checked with no DNA. CDR1 and CDR2 from the germline V gene are LGHNA and YNFKEQ. This CDR3 has 14 residues. The CDR3 protein is CASSQDLKPPGAFF.

The CDR3 here is CASSPNPNYGYTF. The V and J genes are TRBV28 and TRBJ1-2. In germline, CDR1 is MDHEN, CDR2 SYDVKM. The CDR3 spans 13 residues.

This rearrangement joins TRBV20-1 to TRBJ1-1; TCRdb selects TRBD1, and the lack of DNA leaves this call unchecked. The V gene's germline CDR1 is DFQATT and CDR2 SNEGSKA (reference sequence). CDR3 length: 12 amino acids. The CDR3 reads CSARETGPEAFF.

The chain uses TRBV7-9 and TRBJ2-3; TCRdb selects TRBD2, and the lack of DNA leaves this call unchecked. CDR1 SEHNR and CDR2 FQNEAQ come from the germline V gene (reference sequence). The CDR3 extends over 16 amino acids. Here the CDR3 reads CASSLLAVGGTDTQYF.

This clonotype is labeled medium-sized based on frequency. The chain carries TRBV12-3 or TRBV12-4 and TRBJ1-4. The CDR3 length is 11 residues. CDR3 protein: CASGDNEKLFF.

The V and J genes are TRBV5-1 and TRBJ1-1. Germline CDR1 is SGHRS and CDR2 is YFSETQ. This CDR3 has 14 amino acids. CDR3 sequence: CASSPWPTEREAFF. The full variable domain, its missing parts supplied by reference TRBV5-1 and TRBJ1-1, is KAGVTQTPRYLIKTRGQQVTLSCSPISGHRSVSWYQQTPGQGLQFLFEYFSETQRNKGNFPGRFSGRQFSNSRSEMNVSTLELGDSALYLCASSPWPTEREAFFGQGTRLTVV.

This chain joins TRBV29-1 and TRBJ1-1; TCRdb outputs TRBD1, but without DNA this stays unchecked. Germline V gene sequence: CDR1 SQVTM, CDR2 ANQGSEA. The CDR3 loop spans 14 amino acids. The CDR3: CSVEGGHGNTEAFF.